Following are 8 T cell receptor beta chains from one sample sequenced in a study of cytomegalovirus exposure and HLA in healthy donors (TCRdb year 2017). Libraries came from the immunoSEQ multiplex PCR assay. The clones in this table, taken by TCRdb from immuneACCESS, are in-frame only. Not every clone is retained; where verified, under half of the shortfall comes from an unresolved V gene, and the cause of the rest is unknown. For this sample the table gives 110,000 to 150,000 clones, of which 90% to 95% were detected only once. Under 0.8% of the sample belongs to the ten largest clones. Material for sequencing was PBMCs. Receptor source: a man younger than 35 in good health and CMV-seronegative.

The chain recombines TRBV7-9 with TRBJ2-1; 8 nucleotides align to TRBD2. V lost 7 bases and J lost 1; bases outside the gene matches: 18. The CDR3 has 19 residues. CDR1 and CDR2 (germline): SEHNR, FQNEAQ (reference sequence). The CDR3 DNA reads as TGTGCCAGCATTACAGCCTCCGGGGGGGCGGGCCATTCCTACAATGAGCAGTTCTTC. It encodes CASITASGGAGHSYNEQFF.

This chain joins TRBV13 and TRBJ1-1, with unresolved D. V was trimmed by 7 bases and J by 1 base, leaving 10 bases between them. From germline, CDR1 is PRHDT and CDR2 FYEKMQ (reference sequence). This CDR3 is built from 13 residues. The CDR3 spells CASMEVWNTEAFF. CDR3 sequence (DNA): TGTGCCAGCATGGAGGTATGGAACACTGAAGCTTTCTTT.

This sequence joins TRBV2 and TRBJ1-6; tentatively, D is TRBD1 (5 bases). Germline V gene sequence: CDR1 SNHLY, CDR2 FYNNEI. Trimming stripped 4 bases from V and 8 bases from J, with 12 bases between. This CDR3 is 14 amino acids long. As DNA, the CDR3 is TGTGCCAGCAGTGCGGGGGGGATCGATTCACCCCTCCACTTT. It encodes CASSAGGIDSPLHF.

V usage is TRBV2 and J usage is TRBJ1-1; 7 nucleotides align to TRBD1. Germline-derived CDR1 and CDR2 are SNHLY and FYNNEI. J lost 1 base, V lost 0 bases, and 8 bases had no gene match. The CDR3 loop spans 17 amino acids. CDR3 residues: CASSEALRDRANTEAFF. Here the CDR3 DNA reads TGTGCCAGCAGTGAAGCGCTTCGAGACAGGGCGAACACTGAAGCTTTCTTT.

This chain joins TRBV27 and TRBJ1-4; the D gene is possibly TRBD1 (5 bases). Germline lookup yields CDR1 MNHEY and CDR2 SMNVEV (reference sequence). The CDR3 covers 15 residues. V gave up 0 bases and J gave up 8 bases, with 13 bases separating them. In DNA, the CDR3 is TGTGCCAGCAGTTTATCTCGGCAGGGTGGCGAAAAACTGTTTTTT. It yields the protein CASSLSRQGGEKLFF. The entire variable domain, with the rest obtained from reference TRBV27 and TRBJ1-4, is as follows: EAQVTQNPRYLITVTGKKLTVTCSQNMNHEYMSWYRQDPGLGLRQIYYSMNVEVTDKGDVPEGYKVSRKEKRNFPLILESPSPNQTSLYFCASSLSRQGGEKLFFGSGTQLSVL.

The V call is TRBV29-1, the J call TRBJ2-7, with TRBD1 matching 9 bases. The V gene end was trimmed by 6 bases and the J gene end by 0 bases; junction bases not matched to a gene: 6. From germline, CDR1 is SQVTM and CDR2 ANQGSEA. CDR3 length equals 14 residues. The CDR3 coding sequence is TGCAGCGTCGCGGACAGGGGTCACTCCTACGAGCAGTACTTC. It is translated as CSVADRGHSYEQYF.

This chain uses TRBV5-1 with TRBJ2-3; a possible D gene is TRBD2 (6 bases). V lost 6 bases to trimming and J lost 6 bases, with 23 bases between them. The CDR3 spans 16 residues. Germline V gene data show CDR1 as SGHRS and CDR2 as YFSETQ. CDR3: CASKGQGRLGGDTQYF. The CDR3, as DNA: TGCGCCAGCAAGGGGCAAGGACGCCTAGGAGGGGATACGCAGTATTTT.

The chain recombines TRBV7-2 with TRBJ2-1, with D possibly TRBD1 on 5 matching bases. The germline V gene has CDR1 SGHTA and CDR2 FQGNSA. The CDR3 covers 13 residues. Trimming took 1 base from V and 9 from J, leaving 10 bases between them. The DNA of the CDR3 is TGTGCCAGCAGCTTAGAGATTAGGGGTGAGCAGTTCTTC. As protein: CASSLEIRGEQFF. Filled out from reference TRBV7-2 and TRBJ2-1, the complete variable domain reads GAGVSQSPSNKVTEKGKDVELRCDPISGHTALYWYRQSLGQGLEFLIYFQGNSAPDKSGLPSDRFSAERTGGSVSTLTIQRTQQEDSAVYLCASSLEIRGEQFFGPGTRLTVL.